A single sample is the source of the 14 T cell receptor beta chains below, sequenced in a study of T cells expressing NK-cell markers. TCRdb reprocessed the 5' RACE reads, keeping one entry per CDR3 protein, no DNA. The table counts hundreds of thousands of distinct CDR3 sequences; approximately 3.6% lies in the top ten. Specimen: blood T cells: a sorted CD56 or NKG2C T cell subset, CD4+ or CD8+ T cells, or bulk PBMC T cells (not recorded which). The origin of the receptors is a man aged 18 to 30 in good health.

V is TRBV19 and J is TRBJ1-2; TCRdb gives TRBD1 as the D gene, but with no DNA this cannot be confirmed. This CDR3 is 14 amino acids long. The germline gives CDR1 LNHDA, CDR2 SQIVND (reference sequence). The CDR3 sequence: CASSPWTETFDYTF.

This chain connects TRBV7-9 to TRBJ1-5. The CDR3 contains 16 residues. CDR1 is SEHNR, CDR2 FQNEAQ, per germline (reference sequence). The CDR3: CASSPQPGLGDQPQHF.

The genes are TRBV12-3 or TRBV12-4 and TRBJ1-5. The CDR3 runs 15 residues. CDR3 amino acids: CASSLTSENNQPQHF.

The chain employs TRBV7-2 and TRBJ2-7. CDR3 length equals 11 residues. The V gene's germline CDR1 is SGHTA and CDR2 FQGNSA. CDR3: CASSKVEEQYF. Complete variable domain (other parts from reference TRBV7-2 and TRBJ2-7): GAGVSQSPSNKVTEKGKDVELRCDPISGHTALYWYRQSLGQGLEFLIYFQGNSAPDKSGLPSDRFSAERTGGSVSTLTIQRTQQEDSAVYLCASSKVEEQYFGPGTRLTVT.

The chain links TRBV11-2 to TRBJ2-5; with no DNA, the TCRdb D assignment of TRBD2 cannot be verified. Germline CDR1 and CDR2: SGHAT and FQNNGV. There are 18 residues in the CDR3. The CDR3 loop reads CASRLNIMGLAGGETQYF.

V usage is TRBV29-1 and J usage is TRBJ1-2; lacking DNA, the TRBD1 call made by TCRdb goes unchecked. This CDR3 spans 13 amino acids. Germline CDR1 SQVTM, CDR2 ANQGSEA. CDR3 residues: CSVGDRGYYGYTF.

This rearrangement joins TRBV5-1 to TRBJ2-2; there is no DNA to check the TCRdb D call of TRBD2. This CDR3 has 15 amino acids. Germline assignment: CDR1 SGHRS and CDR2 YFSETQ. This CDR3 reads CASTLGTSAPGELFF.

The J gene is TRBJ2-7, the V gene TRBV7-9; the TCRdb call, TRBD2, lacks DNA for checking. Germline-derived CDR1 and CDR2 are SEHNR and FQNEAQ (reference sequence). The CDR3 spans 13 residues. CDR3 residues: CASSSPLDYEQYF.

V is TRBV5-1 and J is TRBJ2-1; the TCRdb call, TRBD2, lacks DNA for checking. The germline V gene has CDR1 SGHRS and CDR2 YFSETQ. This CDR3 comprises 15 residues. CDR3 amino acids: CASSAPLAAYNEQFF. Looking up the rest from reference TRBV5-1 and TRBJ2-1 gives the full variable domain: KAGVTQTPRYLIKTRGQQVTLSCSPISGHRSVSWYQQTPGQGLQFLFEYFSETQRNKGNFPGRFSGRQFSNSRSEMNVSTLELGDSALYLCASSAPLAAYNEQFFGPGTRLTVL.

The chain recombines TRBV12-3 or TRBV12-4 with TRBJ2-1. CDR3 length: 15 residues. The CDR3 sequence: CASSLSGSVYNEQFF.

V gene TRBV9 combines with J gene TRBJ2-3; TCRdb indicates TRBD1, and absent DNA this call remains unverified. The CDR3 length is 16 residues. Looked up from germline, CDR1 is SGDLS and CDR2 is YYNGEE. The CDR3 here is CASSVGPGGETDTQYF.

The chain recombines TRBV6-1 with TRBJ2-3; there is no DNA to check the TCRdb D call of TRBD2. The CDR3 is 14 amino acids. Germline loops: CDR1 MNHNS, CDR2 SASEGT. CDR3: CASSQRSGTDTQYF.

The V call is TRBV20-1, the J call TRBJ2-1; with no DNA, the TCRdb D assignment of TRBD2 cannot be verified. The CDR3 runs 15 residues. In germline, CDR1 is DFQATT, CDR2 SNEGSKA (reference sequence). The CDR3 loop reads CSARGRTSGSNEQFF.

The rearrangement uses TRBV3-1 and TRBJ2-5; TCRdb picks TRBD2, but there is no DNA to check that call. Per germline, CDR1 LGHDT and CDR2 YNNKEL (reference sequence). The CDR3 contains 18 residues. The CDR3: CASSQDWGDRRGQETQYF.